Below are 4 T cell receptor beta chains sequenced from a single sample in a study of blood T cell repertoires in COVID-19. Clones were sequenced by immunoSEQ multiplex PCR, and TCRdb holds only the in-frame ones, with some missing. Here the sample spans some 250,000 clones, 81% being singletons. Sequencing input: peripheral blood. The source is a woman older than 75 with acute or convalescent COVID-19.

The chain employs TRBV4-2 and TRBJ2-1, with D maybe TRBD1 (5 bases). CDR1 and CDR2 from the germline V gene are LGHNA and YNFKEQ. CDR3 length: 15 amino acids. V lost 0 bases to trimming and J lost 6 bases, with 12 bases between them. The CDR3 here is CASSQDPIQGNEQFF. In DNA, the CDR3 is TGTGCCAGCAGCCAAGATCCCATCCAGGGCAATGAGCAGTTCTTC.

This clone was observed a handful of times. The J gene is TRBJ2-5, the V gene TRBV7-8; 9 bases map to TRBD1. The junction had 6 bases not matched to a gene; V was cut back by 4 bases and J by 3 bases. Looked up from germline, CDR1 is SGHVS and CDR2 is FQNEAQ. This CDR3 has 15 amino acids. The CDR3 region has the DNA TGTGCCAGCAGCTCCTGGCGGACAGGGGAAGAGACCCAGTACTTC. The encoded protein is CASSSWRTGEETQYF.

V usage is TRBV19 and J usage is TRBJ2-2, with 10 bases lining up with TRBD1. The CDR3 is made up of 15 amino acids. Germline values: CDR1 LNHDA, CDR2 SQIVND (reference sequence). The J segment lost 3 bases and the V segment lost 4 bases, leaving 2 bases of the junction unmatched. The CDR3 region is CASSRQGADTGELFF. The CDR3 DNA follows: TGTGCCAGTAGTAGACAGGGGGCGGACACCGGGGAGCTGTTTTTT.

The J gene is TRBJ1-6, the V gene TRBV5-1, with 9 positions matching TRBD1. After removal of 3 bases from V and 7 bases from J, the junction contained 5 bases not matched to a gene. Germline values: CDR1 SGHRS, CDR2 YFSETQ. The CDR3 consists of 15 residues. CDR3 nucleotide sequence: TGCGCCAGCAGCTCGACCGGGACAGGGAATTCACCCCTCCACTTT. Protein product: CASSSTGTGNSPLHF.